Listed here are 9 T cell receptor beta chains from one sample, sequenced in a study of cytomegalovirus exposure and HLA in healthy donors. Vbeta (60) and Jbeta (13) primers were used in the PCR. Sequencing used immunoSEQ multiplex PCR; TCRdb keeps in-frame clones, though not all of them. The repertoire includes tens of thousands of clones, approximately 80% of them detected once, and around 25% sits in the top ten. What was sequenced was PBMCs. The origin of the receptors is a woman between 50 and 59 years old in good health and CMV-seropositive.

The V call is TRBV2, the J call TRBJ1-3; the match to TRBD1 covers 9 bases. This CDR3 spans 16 amino acids. V shed 3 bases and J 0 bases; nucleotides not matched to a gene: 3. The V gene's germline CDR1 is SNHLY and CDR2 FYNNEI. The CDR3 coding sequence is TGTGCCAGCAGTGAGGGGGGACAGGGCTCTGGAAACACCATATATTTT. Amino acids: CASSEGGQGSGNTIYF. Supplemented by reference TRBV2 and TRBJ1-3, the full variable domain reads EPEVTQTPSHQVTQMGQEVILRCVPISNHLYFYWYRQILGQKVEFLVSFYNNEISEKSEIFDDQFSVERPDGSNFTLKIRSTKLEDSAMYFCASSEGGQGSGNTIYFGEGSWLTVV.

V and J are TRBV9 and TRBJ2-3; 8 bases match TRBD2. The CDR3 spans 17 residues. With 4 bases clipped from V and 4 bases from J, the junction kept 14 bases outside the gene matches. Germline V CDR1 and CDR2: SGDLS, YYNGEE. The CDR3 DNA sequence: TGTGCCAGCAGCCCGGGGGGGGTCCGCGGTGGGGCAGATACGCAGTATTTT. Translation: CASSPGGVRGGADTQYF.

This clone was counted only a few times. The CDR3 end shows no conserved phenylalanine or tryptophan, and so a read error is likely. It is unclear where the CDR3 begins or ends on the DNA, so no DNA is shown, and the CDR3 is as TCRdb lists it. The V gene is TRBV10-1, the J gene TRBJ1-2; TRBD1, the table's D call, was not compared with the DNA. Germline CDR1 WNHNN, CDR2 SYGVQD (reference sequence). A total of 15 residues make up the CDR3, ends included. The CDR3 here is CASSGEDRASYVPVR.

This chain joins TRBV4-1 and TRBJ2-7; D is undetermined. CDR1 and CDR2 (germline): MGHRA, YSYEKL. Trimming removed 2 bases from V and 1 base from J, with 9 bases in between. This CDR3 spans 14 amino acids. CDR3 in amino acids: CASSQPRVSYEQYF. The CDR3 nucleotides are TGCGCCAGCAGCCAACCTAGAGTGTCCTACGAGCAGTACTTC.

The V gene is TRBV30, the J gene TRBJ1-2, with a weak D call TRBD1 (6 bases). The V and J ends lost 0 bases and 9 bases respectively, with 17 bases between them. Germline values: CDR1 GTSNPN, CDR2 SVGIG (reference sequence). The CDR3 is 14 amino acids. The CDR3: CAWSVLRTVGRYTF. The CDR3 bases are TGTGCCTGGAGTGTACTCCGGACAGTTGGGCGCTACACCTTC. Full variable domain (remainder filled in from reference TRBV30 and TRBJ1-2): SQTIHQWPATLVQPVGSPLSLECTVEGTSNPNLYWYRQAAGRGLQLLFYSVGIGQISSEVPQNLSASRPQDRQFILSSKKLLLSDSGFYLCAWSVLRTVGRYTFGSGTRLTVV.

CDR3 region: CASSAKQGVGVGSPLHF. DNA for the CDR3: TGTGCCAGCAGTGCGAAGCAGGGGGTTGGAGTTGGTTCACCCCTCCACTTT. The chain links TRBV6-1 to TRBJ1-6; 7 nucleotides agree with TRBD1. The CDR3 covers 17 residues. J lost 9 bases, V lost 4 bases, and 15 bases had no gene match. Germline V CDR1 and CDR2: MNHNS, SASEGT.

The chain recombines TRBV19 with TRBJ1-2, with 8 positions matching TRBD1. J lost 1 base, V lost 5 bases, and 12 bases had no gene match. The CDR3 loop spans 17 amino acids. CDR1 is LNHDA, CDR2 SQIVND, per germline (reference sequence). The CDR3 region has the DNA TGTGCCAGTAGTGACCCTCCTACGACAGGGGTTAACTATGGCTACACCTTC. Protein product: CASSDPPTTGVNYGYTF.

This chain joins TRBV23-1 and TRBJ2-2; D might be TRBD2 (6 bases). TRBV23-1 is placed among ORFs of uncertain function. CDR3 length: 20 amino acids. Trimming took 8 bases from V and 4 from J, leaving 32 bases between them. Written as DNA, the CDR3 is TGCGCCAGCTGCCACTCTTGTTGGGGGGAACAGGACCGAATCACCGGGGAGCTGTTTTTT. Its protein is CASCHSCWGEQDRITGELFF.

This chain joins TRBV19 and TRBJ2-5; 10 nucleotides align to TRBD2. The CDR3 extends over 15 amino acids. Germline loops: CDR1 LNHDA, CDR2 SQIVND (reference sequence). V shed 1 base and J 2 bases; nucleotides not matched to a gene: 1. CDR3 in DNA: TGTGCCAGTAGTATAGCTAGCGGGGGTCAAGAGACCCAGTACTTC. Translated: CASSIASGGQETQYF.